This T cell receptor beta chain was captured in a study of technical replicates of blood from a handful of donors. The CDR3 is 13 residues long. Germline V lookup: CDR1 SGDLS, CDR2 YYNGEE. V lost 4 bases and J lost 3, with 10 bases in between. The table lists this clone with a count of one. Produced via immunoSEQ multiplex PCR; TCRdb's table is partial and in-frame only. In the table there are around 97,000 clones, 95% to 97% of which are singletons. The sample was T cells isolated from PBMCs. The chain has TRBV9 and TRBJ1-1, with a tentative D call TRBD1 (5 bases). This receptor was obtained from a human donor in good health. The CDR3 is CASSPSGDTEAFF. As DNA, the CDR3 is TGTGCCAGCAGCCCCTCGGGGGACACTGAAGCTTTCTTT. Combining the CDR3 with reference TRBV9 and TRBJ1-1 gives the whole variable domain DSGVTQTPKHLITATGQRVTLRCSPRSGDLSVYWYQQSLDQGLQFLIQYYNGEERAKGNILERFSAQQFPDLHSELNLSSLELGDSALYFCASSPSGDTEAFFGQGTRLTVV.